One T cell receptor (beta chain) is described in this entry. Antigen: not known. The assay was immunoSEQ multiplex PCR, and TCRdb's table has in-frame clones only and misses some. The repertoire holds some 86,000 clones, approximately 90% seen once, with roughly 5.9% in the top ten. The record originates from a study of T cell responses to AZD1222 COVID-19 vaccine. Study outcomes and limitations: White British people made up most donors, females outnumbered males, and clonal diversity was possibly underestimated. Rises in breadth and depth of Spike-specific TCRs came after two AZD1222 doses.

CDR1 is MDHEN, CDR2 SYDVKM, per germline. Trimming left V 2 bases short and J 4 bases short, with 12 bases between. CDR3 length: 15 amino acids. The J gene is TRBJ1-5, the V gene TRBV28, with D possibly matching TRBD1 (6 bases). The receptor comes from an adult who received the AZD1222 COVID-19 vaccine. The input for sequencing was peripheral blood, taken 28 days after the second AZD1222 dose. CDR3 protein: CASSLAQGLNQPQHF. The CDR3 DNA reads as TGTGCCAGCAGTTTAGCACAGGGATTGAATCAGCCCCAGCATTTT.